These 10 T cell receptor beta chains were all obtained from the same sample, sequenced in a study of beta chain features in type 1 diabetes. cDNA synthesis used the whole RNA isolate, giving expressed TCRB sequences. Sequenced by immunoSEQ multiplex PCR; TCRdb stores in-frame clones only, minus some. The table includes 300,000 to 400,000 clones, less than 10% detected once. The material sequenced was central memory CD4+ T cells from blood. The receptor set was obtained from a woman younger than 30 in good health.

V gene TRBV7-9 combines with J gene TRBJ2-2; 7 nucleotides align to TRBD2. Trimming at V came to 1 base and at J to 0 bases, leaving 5 bases not matched to a gene. The germline CDR1 and CDR2 sequences are SEHNR and FQNEAQ (reference sequence). The CDR3 consists of 17 residues. CDR3 region: CASSLVVLAANTGELFF. In DNA, the CDR3 is TGTGCCAGCAGCTTAGTTGTGCTAGCGGCGAACACCGGGGAGCTGTTTTTT.

J is TRBJ2-1 and V is TRBV19, with D possibly matching TRBD1 (5 bases). Trimming removed 4 bases from V and 4 bases from J, with 14 bases in between. The CDR3 covers 15 residues. Germline lookup yields CDR1 LNHDA and CDR2 SQIVND (reference sequence). The CDR3 loop is CASSSQEGAYNEQFF. The CDR3 bases are TGTGCCAGTAGTAGTCAGGAAGGGGCTTACAATGAGCAGTTCTTC. Full variable domain (missing parts from reference TRBV19 and TRBJ2-1): DGGITQSPKYLFRKEGQNVTLSCEQNLNHDAMYWYRQDPGQGLRLIYYSQIVNDFQKGDIAEGYSVSREKKESFPLTVTSAQKNPTAFYLCASSSQEGAYNEQFFGPGTRLTVL.

J is TRBJ2-5 and V is TRBV19; no reliable D call. Germline V gene lookup returns CDR1 LNHDA and CDR2 SQIVND (reference sequence). The CDR3 loop spans 15 amino acids. V was cut by 2 bases and J by 10 bases, with 20 bases left in between. The CDR3 spells CASSISTAANVVQYF. The DNA for the CDR3 is TGTGCCAGTAGTATATCGACGGCCGCTAATGTGGTCCAGTACTTC.

This rearrangement joins TRBV27 to TRBJ2-3; possibly TRBD1 or TRBD2 for D (5 bases each). Trimming left V 2 bases short and J 4 bases short, with 16 bases between. Germline assignment: CDR1 MNHEY and CDR2 SMNVEV (reference sequence). This CDR3 comprises 16 residues. The CDR3 sequence is CASSLRGPGFADTQYF. The CDR3 DNA sequence: TGTGCCAGCAGTTTACGGGGACCAGGGTTCGCAGATACGCAGTATTTT.

Note on this clone: This CDR3 is also generated by other DNA sequences in the sample. This chain connects TRBV4-2 to TRBJ2-5; 11 positions agree with TRBD2. With 3 bases clipped from V and 2 bases from J, the junction kept 2 bases outside the gene matches. CDR3 size: 15 residues. Germline CDR1 LGHNA, CDR2 YNFKEQ. DNA of the CDR3: TGTGCCAGCAGCCAGGGACTAGCGGTACAAGAGACCCAGTACTTC. Translating gives CASSQGLAVQETQYF.

This clone was recorded many times. The rearrangement uses TRBV7-9 and TRBJ2-5; a possible D gene is TRBD2 (5 bases). The CDR3 consists of 14 residues. Trimming took 3 bases from V and 2 from J, leaving 10 bases between them. Per the germline V gene, CDR1 is SEHNR and CDR2 is FQNEAQ (reference sequence). The CDR3 sequence is CASSLYTGQETQYF. The CDR3 DNA is TGTGCCAGCAGCTTGTATACGGGACAAGAGACCCAGTACTTC. Supplemented by reference TRBV7-9 and TRBJ2-5, the full variable domain reads DTGVSQNPRHKITKRGQNVTFRCDPISEHNRLYWYRQTLGQGPEFLTYFQNEAQLEKSRLLSDRFSAERPKGSFSTLEIQRTEQGDSAMYLCASSLYTGQETQYFGPGTRLLVL.

This sequence joins TRBV4-2 and TRBJ2-1; 8 nucleotides align to TRBD2. From germline, CDR1 is LGHNA and CDR2 YNFKEQ. The CDR3 loop spans 21 amino acids. The trim removed 0 bases at V and 6 bases at J, leaving 22 bases unmatched. In nucleotides, the CDR3 is TGTGCCAGCAGCCAAGATTACCGACCGGGGTTCGCGAGCGGGAGTAGCAATGAGCAGTTCTTC. It yields the protein CASSQDYRPGFASGSSNEQFF.

This clone has a handful of counts. The rearrangement joins TRBV7-2 to TRBJ2-2; TRBD2 matches 7 bases. Germline CDR1 SGHTA, CDR2 FQGNSA. The V and J ends lost 4 bases and 2 bases, in that order; junction bases with no gene match: 4. This CDR3 has 15 amino acids. In nucleotides, the CDR3 is TGTGCCAGCAGCTATAGCGGGCGAAACACCGGGGAGCTGTTTTTT. Its translation is CASSYSGRNTGELFF.

Only a few counts were recorded for this clone. The rearrangement links TRBV28 to TRBJ2-3; TRBD2 matches 8 bases. This CDR3 spans 15 amino acids. Germline-derived CDR1 and CDR2 are MDHEN and SYDVKM. Trimming cost V 5 bases and J 3 bases; bases outside gene matches: 7. The CDR3 bases are TGTGCCAGCAGTATTGTCGGCGGGAGGACAGATACGCAGTATTTT. Its protein product is CASSIVGGRTDTQYF.

A few counts support this clone. This chain connects TRBV29-1 to TRBJ2-5; the D call may be TRBD1 or TRBD2 (5 bases each). The CDR3 spans 13 residues. V was pared by 1 base and J by 6 bases, with 12 bases between. The germline V gene encodes CDR1 SQVTM and CDR2 ANQGSEA. The CDR3 sequence: CSVEVGQGQTQYF. CDR3 DNA sequence: TGCAGCGTTGAAGTCGGCCAGGGACAGACCCAGTACTTC.